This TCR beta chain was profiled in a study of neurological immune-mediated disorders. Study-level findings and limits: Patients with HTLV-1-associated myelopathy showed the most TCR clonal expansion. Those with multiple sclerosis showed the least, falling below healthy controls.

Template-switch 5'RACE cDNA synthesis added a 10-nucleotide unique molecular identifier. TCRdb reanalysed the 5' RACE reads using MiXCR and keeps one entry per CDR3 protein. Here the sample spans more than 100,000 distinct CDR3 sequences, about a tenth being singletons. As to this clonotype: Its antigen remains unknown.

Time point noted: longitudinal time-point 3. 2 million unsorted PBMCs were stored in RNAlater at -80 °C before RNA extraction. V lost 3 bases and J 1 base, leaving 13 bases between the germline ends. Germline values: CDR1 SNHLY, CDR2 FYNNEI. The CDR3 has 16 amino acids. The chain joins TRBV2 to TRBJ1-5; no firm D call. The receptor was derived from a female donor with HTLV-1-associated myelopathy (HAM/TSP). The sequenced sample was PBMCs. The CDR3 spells CASSDQGPRSNQPQHF. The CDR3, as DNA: TGTGCCAGCAGTGATCAAGGACCACGGAGCAATCAGCCCCAGCATTTT.